These 27 T cell receptor beta chains came from one sample sequenced in a study of OX40 agonist ivuxolimab in advanced cancers. Measured with immunoSEQ multiplex PCR; TCRdb has only the in-frame clones, and not every one. Here the sample spans tens of thousands of clones, 84% being singletons. The specimen was CD4+ or CD8+ T cells sorted from blood, collected in a trial of the OX40 agonist ivuxolimab. These receptors all come from an adult with an advanced solid tumor such as melanoma, head and neck, liver or kidney cancer.

This clone was seen a single time. The CDR3 loop reads CASSGQGGEQYF. CDR3 nucleotide sequence: TGTGCCAGCAGCGGACAGGGTGGGGAGCAGTACTTC. The rearrangement joins TRBV9 to TRBJ2-7; 7 positions agree with TRBD1. Trimming at V came to 3 bases and at J to 7 bases, leaving 4 bases not matched to a gene. There are 12 residues in the CDR3. Germline values: CDR1 SGDLS, CDR2 YYNGEE. Variable domain in full (rest from reference TRBV9 and TRBJ2-7): DSGVTQTPKHLITATGQRVTLRCSPRSGDLSVYWYQQSLDQGLQFLIQYYNGEERAKGNILERFSAQQFPDLHSELNLSSLELGDSALYFCASSGQGGEQYFGPGTRLTVT.

This rearrangement joins TRBV19 to TRBJ1-4; 8 bases align to TRBD1. Germline trimming cut 7 bases from V and 6 bases from J; bases unmatched to any gene: 19. CDR1 and CDR2 from the germline V gene are LNHDA and SQIVND (reference sequence). The CDR3 is made up of 18 amino acids. CDR3 sequence: CASIIRGQGASWDEKLFF. CDR3 coding DNA: TGTGCCAGTATTATCAGGGGTCAGGGGGCGAGTTGGGATGAAAAACTGTTTTTT.

The rearrangement joins TRBV30 to TRBJ2-1, with TRBD1 identical over 9 bases. Trimming took 1 base from V and 15 from J; bases not matched to a gene: 4. Germline CDR1 and CDR2: GTSNPN and SVGIG (reference sequence). The CDR3 totals 11 residues. The CDR3 protein is CAWSAGTGWFF. For the CDR3, the DNA is TGTGCCTGGAGTGCCGGGACAGGGTGGTTCTTC.

This clone was counted once. One end of the junction is discordant with germline, which a read error may explain. The chain couples TRBV5-4 to TRBJ2-7; 14 bases line up with TRBD2. The germline gives CDR1 SGHNT, CDR2 YYREEE (reference sequence). This CDR3 has 16 residues. The CDR3 protein is CAGSLGLAGEYYEQYF. CDR3 bases: TGTGCCGGCAGCTTGGGACTAGCGGGGGAGTACTACGAGCAGTACTTC.

This clone was detected only once. This chain connects TRBV5-4 to TRBJ2-5; D remains unclear. Per the germline V gene, CDR1 is SGHNT and CDR2 is YYREEE (reference sequence). The CDR3 sequence is 12 residues long. The V end was cut by 3 bases, the J end by 5 bases, with 8 bases between. The CDR3 reads CASSSDRETQYF. CDR3 in DNA: TGTGCCAGCAGCTCGGATAGGGAGACCCAGTACTTC. Variable domain in full (rest from reference TRBV5-4 and TRBJ2-5): ETGVTQSPTHLIKTRGQQVTLRCSSQSGHNTVSWYQQALGQGPQFIFQYYREEENGRGNFPPRFSGLQFPNYSSELNVNALELDDSALYLCASSSDRETQYFGPGTRLLVL.

V is TRBV5-1 and J is TRBJ2-5, with 7 positions matching TRBD2. CDR3 length: 16 amino acids. Germline trimming cut 0 bases from V and 2 bases from J; bases unmatched to any gene: 7. Germline V gene lookup returns CDR1 SGHRS and CDR2 YFSETQ. CDR3 DNA: TGCGCCAGCAGCTTGGAGGATGGGGGACTACAAGAGACCCAGTACTTC. It encodes CASSLEDGGLQETQYF.

A few counts support this clone. The chain is built from TRBV5-1 and TRBJ2-3; D tentatively fits TRBD1 or TRBD2 (5 bases each). Trimming pared 4 bases from V and 0 bases from J, leaving 12 bases between. CDR1 is SGHRS, CDR2 YFSETQ, per germline. The CDR3 contains 15 residues. Here the CDR3 DNA reads TGCGCCAGCAGCCGTGGGGGTACTAGCACAGATACGCAGTATTTT. Protein sequence: CASSRGGTSTDTQYF.

A single count supports this clone. V and J are TRBV5-1 and TRBJ2-3; the D gene is possibly TRBD1 (5 bases). This CDR3 is 14 amino acids long. Germline CDR1 reads SGHRS; CDR2 reads YFSETQ. Trimming took off 1 base at V and 5 bases at J, with 11 bases between the two ends. The CDR3 region is CASSLIWGKDTQYF. The CDR3 region has the DNA TGCGCCAGCAGCTTGATCTGGGGCAAAGATACGCAGTATTTT.

The V call is TRBV7-9, the J call TRBJ2-5, with D possibly being TRBD1 or TRBD2 (6 bases each). V was shortened by 5 bases and J by 2 bases, with 15 bases between the two germline ends. The CDR3 has 15 residues. Germline assignment: CDR1 SEHNR and CDR2 FQNEAQ (reference sequence). CDR3: CASSRRAGEQETQYF. CDR3 in DNA: TGTGCCAGCAGCCGGAGGGCAGGGGAGCAAGAGACCCAGTACTTC.

This clone was detected once. V gene TRBV27 combines with J gene TRBJ2-2; D is possibly TRBD2 (6 bases). Germline CDR1 reads MNHEY; CDR2 reads SMNVEV (reference sequence). This CDR3 has 15 amino acids. Between the trimmed V and J ends, which lost 3 bases and 5 bases, there was a span of 13 bases. Written as DNA, the CDR3 is TGTGCCAGCAGTTTTGAGGCGGGATTAACCGGGGAGCTGTTTTTT. Protein product: CASSFEAGLTGELFF.

The chain is built from TRBV27 and TRBJ2-1, with 8 bases identical to TRBD1. Germline CDR1 reads MNHEY; CDR2 reads SMNVEV (reference sequence). V lost 1 base and J lost 7; bases outside the gene matches: 9. This CDR3 region has 16 residues. The CDR3 DNA is TGTGCCAGCAGTTTATATGGGACAGGTGGAAGGAATGAGCAGTTCTTC. Translated, it gives CASSLYGTGGRNEQFF.

The gene calls are TRBV5-1 and TRBJ2-5, with D possibly matching TRBD1 (6 bases). This CDR3 contains 15 residues. V lost 4 bases to trimming and J lost 1 base, with 14 bases between them. The germline CDR1 and CDR2 sequences are SGHRS and YFSETQ. For the CDR3, the DNA is TGCGCCAGCAGCCTCGGACAGACCACCCAAGAGACCCAGTACTTC. It yields the protein CASSLGQTTQETQYF.

The rearrangement links TRBV7-3 to TRBJ2-3, with 7 positions matching TRBD2. Germline V gene data show CDR1 as SGHTA and CDR2 as FQGTGA. Losses at the gene ends were 5 bases for V and 1 base for J; bases not matched to a gene: 3. The CDR3 extends over 14 amino acids. The CDR3 here is CASSALAGTDTQYF. DNA for the CDR3: TGTGCCAGCAGCGCGCTAGCGGGCACAGATACGCAGTATTTT.

For this clone: Other DNA sequences in the sample encode the same CDR3. This chain links TRBV5-4 with TRBJ2-7; 7 bases align to TRBD1. The V and J ends lost 1 base and 3 bases, in that order; junction bases with no gene match: 4. The CDR3 loop spans 14 amino acids. Germline CDR1 reads SGHNT; CDR2 reads YYREEE (reference sequence). In DNA form, the CDR3 reads TGTGCCAGCAGCTTGTCGGGACAGCTCTACGAGCAGTACTTC. Its translation: CASSLSGQLYEQYF.

This chain joins TRBV28 and TRBJ2-2; the D is unclear. The CDR3 runs to 12 residues. Germline lookup yields CDR1 MDHEN and CDR2 SYDVKM. The V and J ends lost 5 bases and 8 bases respectively, with 9 bases between them. The CDR3 reads CASSPVVGELFF. The CDR3 coding sequence is TGTGCCAGCAGTCCGGTGGTGGGGGAGCTGTTTTTT.

The genes are TRBV6-1 and TRBJ2-2, with no clear D. Trimming removed 5 bases at V and 0 bases at J, with 10 bases between. Germline-derived CDR1 and CDR2 are MNHNS and SASEGT. The CDR3 is made up of 15 amino acids. CDR3 sequence: CASSPLVPNTGELFF. CDR3 coding DNA: TGTGCCAGCAGTCCCCTGGTCCCGAACACCGGGGAGCTGTTTTTT.

This rearrangement joins TRBV11-3 to TRBJ2-7, with TRBD1 matching over 8 bases. The junction had 10 bases not matched to a gene; V was cut back by 5 bases and J by 4 bases. Germline V CDR1 and CDR2: SGHNT, YENEEA. This CDR3 region has 15 residues. The CDR3 DNA reads TGTGCCAGCAGCCGTTCGGGGCAGGGGGCTTACGAGCAGTACTTC. This gives the protein CASSRSGQGAYEQYF.

This clone showed up just a few times. The chain carries TRBV7-9 and TRBJ1-2, with 8 bases identical to TRBD1. The CDR3 loop spans 14 amino acids. Unmatched junction bases numbered 6, after V lost 6 bases and J lost 3 bases. Germline lookup yields CDR1 SEHNR and CDR2 FQNEAQ (reference sequence). The CDR3 sequence: CASSWGQVDYGYTF. CDR3 coding DNA: TGTGCCAGCAGTTGGGGACAGGTGGACTATGGCTACACCTTC.

J is TRBJ1-2 and V is TRBV29-1; 8 bases map to TRBD1. The V gene's germline CDR1 is SQVTM and CDR2 ANQGSEA. The CDR3 has 13 residues. V was clipped by 4 bases and J by 2 bases; unmatched bases: 3. The CDR3 reads CSVARDRNYGYTF. CDR3 DNA: TGCAGCGTTGCAAGGGACAGGAACTATGGCTACACCTTC.

The rearrangement uses TRBV6-1 and TRBJ1-1; D possibly corresponds to TRBD1 (5 bases). V lost 5 bases to trimming and J lost 5 bases, with 15 bases between them. The germline V gene has CDR1 MNHNS and CDR2 SASEGT. CDR3 length equals 14 residues. DNA of the CDR3: TGTGCCAGCAGTTTACTGAGGGGTGATACTGAAGCTTTCTTT. Protein: CASSLLRGDTEAFF.

The V call is TRBV6-1, the J call TRBJ1-2; 8 nucleotides agree with TRBD1. Germline loops: CDR1 MNHNS, CDR2 SASEGT. Trimming cost V 1 base and J 8 bases; bases outside gene matches: 24. The CDR3 totals 20 residues. CDR3 region: CASSEGRTGPFSSLGFGYTF. The CDR3 DNA is TGTGCCAGCAGTGAAGGGAGGACAGGGCCTTTCTCGTCGTTGGGATTCGGCTACACCTTC.

This clone was detected once. The genes are TRBV2 and TRBJ2-5; 8 bases line up with TRBD1. Germline V gives CDR1 SNHLY, CDR2 FYNNEI. The V segment lost 2 bases and the J segment 4 bases; nucleotides outside the gene matches: 3. CDR3 length equals 14 residues. CDR3 region: CASSEKDRVETQYF. DNA for the CDR3: TGTGCCAGCAGTGAAAAGGACAGGGTAGAGACCCAGTACTTC. Using reference TRBV2 and TRBJ2-5 for the parts outside the CDR3, the full variable domain is EPEVTQTPSHQVTQMGQEVILRCVPISNHLYFYWYRQILGQKVEFLVSFYNNEISEKSEIFDDQFSVERPDGSNFTLKIRSTKLEDSAMYFCASSEKDRVETQYFGPGTRLLVL.

The DNA of the CDR3 is TGTGCCAGCAGCGTGACCCAGAACACTGAAGCTTTCTTT. Protein product: CASSVTQNTEAFF. The chain recombines TRBV9 with TRBJ1-1; D gene unclear. From germline, CDR1 is SGDLS and CDR2 YYNGEE. Trimming removed 2 bases at V and 1 base at J, with 6 bases between. This CDR3 has 13 residues.

V and J are TRBV5-1 and TRBJ2-7; 7 bases align to TRBD2. Germline V gene data show CDR1 as SGHRS and CDR2 as YFSETQ. The CDR3 is 16 amino acids. V was pared by 0 bases and J by 1 base, with 7 bases of the junction left unmatched. CDR3 residues: CASSLEFGRPSYEQYF. Here the CDR3 DNA reads TGCGCCAGCAGCTTGGAGTTCGGGAGGCCGTCCTACGAGCAGTACTTC.

This sequence joins TRBV10-3 and TRBJ1-1, with D hard to call. The germline CDR1 and CDR2 sequences are ENHRY and SYGVKD. The V and J ends lost 2 bases and 1 base respectively, with 8 bases between them. The CDR3 consists of 14 residues. The CDR3 protein is CAISEVGENTEAFF. The CDR3 region has the DNA TGTGCCATCAGTGAGGTTGGGGAGAACACTGAAGCTTTCTTT.

This chain links TRBV7-2 with TRBJ1-5; D possibly corresponds to TRBD1 (6 bases). The V gene lost 2 bases and the J gene lost 2 bases, with 19 bases spanning the gap. This CDR3 spans 18 amino acids. Germline CDR1 and CDR2: SGHTA and FQGNSA. The CDR3 sequence is CASSLYRASSSGNQPQHF. DNA of the CDR3: TGTGCCAGCAGCTTATACAGGGCTAGTTCTAGCGGCAATCAGCCCCAGCATTTT.

This clone was detected a few times. The rearrangement joins TRBV4-2 to TRBJ1-1; a weak D match, TRBD1 (6 bases). Germline V gives CDR1 LGHNA, CDR2 YNFKEQ. Trimming removed 1 base from V and 7 bases from J, with 10 bases in between. This CDR3 has 13 amino acids. For the CDR3, the DNA is TGTGCCAGCAGCCAAGTCGGGGGCCTTGAAGCTTTCTTT. Its translation: CASSQVGGLEAFF.